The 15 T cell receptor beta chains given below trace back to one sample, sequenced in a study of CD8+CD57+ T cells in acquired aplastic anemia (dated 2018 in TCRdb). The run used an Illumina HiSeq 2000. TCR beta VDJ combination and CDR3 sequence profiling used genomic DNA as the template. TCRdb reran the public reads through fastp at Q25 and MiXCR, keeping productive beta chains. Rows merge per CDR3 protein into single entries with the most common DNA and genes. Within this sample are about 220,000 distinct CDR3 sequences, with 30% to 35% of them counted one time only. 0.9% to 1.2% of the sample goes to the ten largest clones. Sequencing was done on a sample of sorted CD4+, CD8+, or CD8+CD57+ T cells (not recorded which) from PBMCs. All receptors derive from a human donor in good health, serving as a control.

CDR3 region: CAISESSPGRGTDTQYF. For the CDR3, the DNA is TGTGCCATCAGTGAGTCCAGCCCCGGGAGAGGAACAGATACGCAGTATTTT. V is TRBV10-3 and J is TRBJ2-3; a weak D match, TRBD2 (6 bases). With 0 bases removed from V and 3 bases from J, the gap between germline ends came to 16 bases. In germline, CDR1 is ENHRY, CDR2 SYGVKD. CDR3 size: 17 residues.

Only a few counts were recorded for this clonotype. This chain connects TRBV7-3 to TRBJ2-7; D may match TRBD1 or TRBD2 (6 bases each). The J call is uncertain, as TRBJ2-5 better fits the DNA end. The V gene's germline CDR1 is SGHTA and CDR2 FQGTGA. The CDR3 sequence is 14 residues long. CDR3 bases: TGTGCCAGCAGCTACTTTTGGGGGGCCGAGACCCAGTACTTC. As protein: CASSYFWGAETQYF.

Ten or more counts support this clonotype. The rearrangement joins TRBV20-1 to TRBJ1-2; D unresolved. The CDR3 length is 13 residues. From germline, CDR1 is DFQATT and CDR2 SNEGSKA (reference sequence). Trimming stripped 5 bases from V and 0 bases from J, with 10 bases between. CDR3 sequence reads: CSALEGANYGYTF. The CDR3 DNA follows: TGCAGTGCTCTGGAAGGTGCTAACTATGGCTACACCTTC.

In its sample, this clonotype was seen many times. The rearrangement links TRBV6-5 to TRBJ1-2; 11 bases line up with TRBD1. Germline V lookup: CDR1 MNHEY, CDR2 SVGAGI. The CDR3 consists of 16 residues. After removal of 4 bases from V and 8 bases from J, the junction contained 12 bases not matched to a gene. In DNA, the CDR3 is TGTGCCAGCAGTTCCCTCCCGGGACAGGGGGAGTACGGCTACACCTTC. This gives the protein CASSSLPGQGEYGYTF.

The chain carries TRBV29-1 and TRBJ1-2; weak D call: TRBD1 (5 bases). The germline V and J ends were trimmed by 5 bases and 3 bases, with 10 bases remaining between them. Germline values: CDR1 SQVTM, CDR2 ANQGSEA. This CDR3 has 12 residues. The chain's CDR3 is CSVRDSYYGYTF. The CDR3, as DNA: TGCAGCGTTAGGGACTCCTACTATGGCTACACCTTC.

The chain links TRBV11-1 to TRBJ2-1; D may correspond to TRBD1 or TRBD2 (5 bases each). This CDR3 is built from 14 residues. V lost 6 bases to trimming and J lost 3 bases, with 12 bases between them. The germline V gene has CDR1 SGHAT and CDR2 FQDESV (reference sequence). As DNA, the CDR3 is TGTGCCAGCAGTCCCGGGACCTTCTACAATGAGCAGTTCTTC. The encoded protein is CASSPGTFYNEQFF.

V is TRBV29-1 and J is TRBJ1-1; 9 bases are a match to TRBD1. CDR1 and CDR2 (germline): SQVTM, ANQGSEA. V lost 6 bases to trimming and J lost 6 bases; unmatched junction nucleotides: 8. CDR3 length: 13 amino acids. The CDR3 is CSVGPGQGSEAFF. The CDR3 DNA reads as TGCAGCGTGGGGCCGGGACAGGGATCTGAAGCTTTCTTT.

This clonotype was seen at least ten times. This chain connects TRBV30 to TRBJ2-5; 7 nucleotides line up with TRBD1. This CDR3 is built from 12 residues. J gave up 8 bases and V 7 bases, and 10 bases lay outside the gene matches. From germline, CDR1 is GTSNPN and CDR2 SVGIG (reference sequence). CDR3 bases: TGTGCCTCCAACGATAGACAGGGAACCCAGTACTTC. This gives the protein CASNDRQGTQYF.

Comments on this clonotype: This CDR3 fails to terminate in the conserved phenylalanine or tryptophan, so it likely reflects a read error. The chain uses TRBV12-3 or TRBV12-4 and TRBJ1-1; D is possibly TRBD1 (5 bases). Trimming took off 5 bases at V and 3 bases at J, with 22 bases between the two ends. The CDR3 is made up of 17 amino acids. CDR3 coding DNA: TGTGCCAGCAGTGGTGGGGGGAGGCTCATCGGGGACACTGAAGCTTTCTCT. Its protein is CASSGGGRLIGDTEAFS.

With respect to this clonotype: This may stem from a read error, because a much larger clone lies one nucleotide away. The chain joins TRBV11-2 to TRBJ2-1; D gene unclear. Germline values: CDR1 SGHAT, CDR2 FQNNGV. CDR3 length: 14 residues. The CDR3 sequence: CASSLYIGYNEQLF. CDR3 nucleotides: TGTGCCAGCAGCTTATACATCGGCTACAATGAGCAGCTCTTC.

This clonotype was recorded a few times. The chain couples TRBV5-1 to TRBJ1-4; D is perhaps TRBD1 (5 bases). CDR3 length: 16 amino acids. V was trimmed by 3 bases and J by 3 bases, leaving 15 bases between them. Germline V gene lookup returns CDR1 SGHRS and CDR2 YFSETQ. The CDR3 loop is CASSSSAGLANEKLFF. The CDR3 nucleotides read TGCGCCAGCAGCTCAAGCGCAGGGTTAGCTAATGAAAAACTGTTTTTT. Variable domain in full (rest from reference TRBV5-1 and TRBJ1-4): KAGVTQTPRYLIKTRGQQVTLSCSPISGHRSVSWYQQTPGQGLQFLFEYFSETQRNKGNFPGRFSGRQFSNSRSEMNVSTLELGDSALYLCASSSSAGLANEKLFFGSGTQLSVL.

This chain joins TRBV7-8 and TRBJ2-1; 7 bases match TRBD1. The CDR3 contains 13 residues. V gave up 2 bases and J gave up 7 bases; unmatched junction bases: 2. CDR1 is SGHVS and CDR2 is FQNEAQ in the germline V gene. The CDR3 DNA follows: TGTGCCAGCAGCTTATCGGGACAGAATGAGCAGTTCTTC. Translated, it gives CASSLSGQNEQFF.

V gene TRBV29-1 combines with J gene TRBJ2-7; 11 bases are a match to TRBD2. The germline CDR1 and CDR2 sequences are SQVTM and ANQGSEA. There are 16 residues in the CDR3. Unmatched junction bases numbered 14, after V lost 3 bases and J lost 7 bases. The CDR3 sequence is CSVEVPTSGSTGEQYF. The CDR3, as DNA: TGCAGCGTTGAGGTTCCTACTAGCGGGAGTACCGGGGAGCAGTACTTC.

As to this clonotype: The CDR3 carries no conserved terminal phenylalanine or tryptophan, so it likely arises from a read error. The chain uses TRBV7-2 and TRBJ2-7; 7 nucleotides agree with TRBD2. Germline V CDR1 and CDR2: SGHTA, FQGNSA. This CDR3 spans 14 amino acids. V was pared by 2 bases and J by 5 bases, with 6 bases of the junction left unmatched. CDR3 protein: CASSLIGGSNEQYL. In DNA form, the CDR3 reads TGTGCCAGCAGCTTAATAGGCGGGAGTAACGAGCAGTACCTC.

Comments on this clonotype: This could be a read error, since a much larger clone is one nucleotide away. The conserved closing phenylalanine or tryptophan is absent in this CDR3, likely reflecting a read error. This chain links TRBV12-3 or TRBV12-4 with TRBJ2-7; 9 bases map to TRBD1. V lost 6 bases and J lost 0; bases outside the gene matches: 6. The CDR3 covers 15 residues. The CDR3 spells CASSPTGGRSYEQYS. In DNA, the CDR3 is TGTGCCAGCAGCCCAACAGGGGGCCGCTCCTACGAGCAGTACTCC.